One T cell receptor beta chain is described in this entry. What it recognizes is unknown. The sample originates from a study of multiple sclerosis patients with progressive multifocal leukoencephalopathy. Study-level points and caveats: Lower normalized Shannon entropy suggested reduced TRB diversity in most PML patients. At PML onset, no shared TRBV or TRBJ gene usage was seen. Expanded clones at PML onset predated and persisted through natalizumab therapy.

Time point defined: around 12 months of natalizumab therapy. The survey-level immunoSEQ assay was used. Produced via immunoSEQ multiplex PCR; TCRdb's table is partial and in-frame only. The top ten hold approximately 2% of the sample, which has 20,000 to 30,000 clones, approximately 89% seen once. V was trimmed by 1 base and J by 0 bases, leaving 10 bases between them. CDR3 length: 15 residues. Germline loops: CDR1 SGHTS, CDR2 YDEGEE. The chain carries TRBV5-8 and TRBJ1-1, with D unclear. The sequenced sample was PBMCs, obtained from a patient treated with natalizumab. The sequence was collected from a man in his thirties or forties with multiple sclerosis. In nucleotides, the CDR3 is TGTGCCAGCAGCTTGAAACTAACCATGAACACTGAAGCTTTCTTT. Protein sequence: CASSLKLTMNTEAFF.